This note documents a single TCR beta chain sequence. This sample stems from a study of blood T cell repertoires in COVID-19. Study as a whole: COVID-19 samples from acute and convalescent phases originated in the United States, Italy and Spain. PBMCs, B-cell-depleted T cells, or T cells provided the cDNA or gDNA that made up the material.

Germline CDR1 and CDR2: MNHEY and SVGAGI. The CDR3 has 15 residues. V dropped 10 bases and J dropped 6; count of bases not matched to a gene: 9. Source study methods: From reference gene primer amplification, estimates of nucleated cell counts were derived. This table comes from immunoSEQ multiplex PCR, and its TCRdb copy is limited to in-frame clones, with some not included. The V and J calls and the clone size are those of that table, but D and trimming were determined from the DNA. Among 190,000 or so clones listed, just under 90% were seen once. The chain uses TRBV6-5 and TRBJ2-3, with TRBD2 matching 14 bases. The receptor was isolated from a woman aged 18-35 years who had recovered from COVID-19. Sequencing was performed on peripheral blood. CDR3 sequence: CAIRRTSGGSDTQYF. For the CDR3, the DNA is TGTGCCATCCGGCGGACTAGCGGGGGGTCCGATACGCAGTATTTT.